This is a list of T cell receptor beta chains from one sample in a study of circulating and synovial CD4+ cells in juvenile arthritis. Method: immunoSEQ multiplex PCR; TCRdb's copy keeps in-frame clones and lacks some. The profile covers about 1,800 clones, with around 90% appearing a single time and about 2.7% taken by the ten largest. Sequences were obtained from HLA-DR+ CD4+ T cells from blood. Receptors were obtained from a human patient with juvenile idiopathic arthritis. Some clones in this sample may be carry-over from other donors' samples. Both conserved end residues are part of each CDR3. The D gene is left open where the match is weak. For some rows the clone size is stated as once, few or many, or as a class when expanded; others skip it.

J: TRBJ1-5
D: .
size: .
V: TRBV5-6
DNA: TGTGCCAGCAGCTTGGGAGTCTATCAGCCCCAGCATTTT
CDR3: CASSLGVYQPQHF

J: TRBJ2-5
D: .
size: .
V: TRBV6-6
DNA: TGTGCCAGCAGTTACCGGTCAGAGACCCAGTACTTC
CDR3: CASSYRSETQYF

J: TRBJ1-1
D: .
size: .
V: TRBV7-2
DNA: TGTGCCAGCAGTACGCAGAAAACCACTGAAGCTTTCTTT
CDR3: CASSTQKTTEAFF

J: TRBJ2-5
D: TRBD2
size: .
V: TRBV6-1
DNA: TGTGCCAGCAGTGAAGCGGAGGCTAGCGGGGGAACAGGGGAGACCCAGTACTTC
CDR3: CASSEAEASGGTGETQYF

J: TRBJ2-7
D: .
size: once
V: TRBV7-2
DNA: TGTGCCAGCGCCCCCGCGGCTAGGTCTGCGCACGAGCAGTACTTC
CDR3: CASAPAARSAHEQYF

J: TRBJ2-1
D: TRBD2
size: .
V: TRBV25-1
DNA: TGTGCCAGCAGTGAATCGGGGACTATTGACCTACAGTTCTTC
CDR3: CASSESGTIDLQFF

J: TRBJ2-3
D: TRBD1
size: .
V: TRBV2
DNA: TGTGCCAGCAGTGATGGGACAGCACGCACAGATACGCAGTATTTT
CDR3: CASSDGTARTDTQYF

J: TRBJ1-1
D: .
size: .
V: TRBV5-6
DNA: TGTGCCAGCAGCTTGGGACGGGACACGCGGAACACTGAAGCTTTCTTT
CDR3: CASSLGRDTRNTEAFF

J: TRBJ2-7
D: .
size: .
V: TRBV10-3
DNA: TGTGCCATCAGTGAGGAGGGGGGACAGAACTACGAGCAGTACTTC
CDR3: CAISEEGGQNYEQYF

J: TRBJ2-7
D: .
size: .
V: TRBV5-6
DNA: TGTGCCAGCAGCTTGGTAGTCAACGACGAGCAGTACTTC
CDR3: CASSLVVNDEQYF

J: TRBJ2-5
D: .
size: .
V: TRBV6-1
DNA: TGTGCCAGCAGTTCCCACGCTACAGGGAAAGAGACCCAGTACTTC
CDR3: CASSSHATGKETQYF

J: TRBJ2-2
D: TRBD2
size: .
V: TRBV7-8
DNA: TGTGCCAGCAGCTTCACTAGCGGGTACACCGGGGAGCTGTTTTTT
CDR3: CASSFTSGYTGELFF

J: TRBJ1-2
D: TRBD1
size: .
V: TRBV18
DNA: TGTGCCAGCTCACCGACAGGGGAGGGCTATGGCTACACCTTC
CDR3: CASSPTGEGYGYTF

J: TRBJ1-1
D: TRBD1
size: .
V: TRBV6-1
DNA: TGTGCCAGCAGTGCGCAGGGGGCGGGGACTGAAGCTTTCTTT
CDR3: CASSAQGAGTEAFF

J: TRBJ1-2
D: .
size: few
V: TRBV4-2
DNA: TGTGCCAGCAGCCAAGATAGGAGCGCTAACTATGGCTACACCTTC
CDR3: CASSQDRSANYGYTF

J: TRBJ2-7
D: .
size: .
V: TRBV29-1
DNA: TGCAGCGTTGAACTGCGGGGTCCGGGGGTGTCCTCCTACGAGCAGTACTTC
CDR3: CSVELRGPGVSSYEQYF

J: TRBJ1-6
D: TRBD1
size: .
V: TRBV28
DNA: TGTGCCAGCAGTTTCTTCTCCGGGACAGGGTTTCGTTCACCCCTCCACTTT
CDR3: CASSFFSGTGFRSPLHF

J: TRBJ1-3
D: .
size: .
V: TRBV6-5
DNA: TGTGCCAGCAGTTCCGCGGGGGGATCGGGAAACACCATATATTTT
CDR3: CASSSAGGSGNTIYF

J: TRBJ2-7
D: .
size: .
V: TRBV6-5
DNA: TGTGCCAGCAGTTACGGCGGGGACCCCTACGAGCAGTACTTC
CDR3: CASSYGGDPYEQYF

J: TRBJ1-1
D: .
size: .
V: TRBV9
DNA: TGTGCCAGCAGCGTTGCGGGCTACACTGAAGCTTTCTTT
CDR3: CASSVAGYTEAFF

J: TRBJ2-3
D: .
size: .
V: TRBV27
DNA: TGTGCCAGCAGTTTTTCGGGGAGAAATACGCAGTATTTT
CDR3: CASSFSGRNTQYF

J: TRBJ2-3
D: TRBD2
size: .
V: TRBV30
DNA: TGTGCCTGGAGTGTGGCGGGGGGAGCAGATACGCAGTATTTT
CDR3: CAWSVAGGADTQYF

J: TRBJ2-1
D: TRBD2
size: .
V: TRBV7-3
DNA: TGTGCCAGCAGCTTACTAGCGGGAGTAAATGAGCAGTTCTTC
CDR3: CASSLLAGVNEQFF

J: TRBJ2-1
D: TRBD1
size: .
V: TRBV5-1
DNA: TGCGCCAGCAAGGACAGGGGGTACAATGAGCAGTTCTTC
CDR3: CASKDRGYNEQFF

J: TRBJ1-1
D: .
size: .
V: TRBV5-1
DNA: TGCGCCAGCAGGAGAGAGGAGGCGAACACTGAAGCTTTCTTT
CDR3: CASRREEANTEAFF

J: TRBJ1-1
D: .
size: .
V: TRBV9
DNA: TGTGCCAGCAGCGTAGGAGGGAGAAAGGACACTGAAGCTTTCTTT
CDR3: CASSVGGRKDTEAFF

J: TRBJ1-1
D: .
size: .
V: TRBV5-5
DNA: TGTGCCAGCAGCTCCTTCACAATACTAGGGAACACTGAAGCTTTCTTT
CDR3: CASSSFTILGNTEAFF

J: TRBJ1-4
D: .
size: .
V: TRBV30
DNA: TGTGCCTGGAGTGTCCAGGGTCTACCGGAAAAACTGTTTTTT
CDR3: CAWSVQGLPEKLFF

J: TRBJ2-1
D: TRBD2
size: .
V: TRBV6-5
DNA: TGTGCCAGCAGTTATGAACTAGCGGGAGGGCGGAATGAGCAGTTCTTC
CDR3: CASSYELAGGRNEQFF

J: TRBJ1-2
D: TRBD1
size: .
V: TRBV10-3
DNA: TGTGCCATCAGTGAGGTTAACAGGGGAACTAACTATGGCTACACCTTC
CDR3: CAISEVNRGTNYGYTF

J: TRBJ2-5
D: .
size: few
V: TRBV2
DNA: TGTGCCAGCAGGGGGGCAATTAGTAGGGAGACCCAGTACTTC
CDR3: CASRGAISRETQYF

J: TRBJ2-1
D: TRBD2
size: .
V: TRBV7-2
DNA: TGTGCCAGCAGCTTAGTAGCGGGGGGGCACAATGAGCAGTTCTTC
CDR3: CASSLVAGGHNEQFF

J: TRBJ2-7
D: TRBD1
size: .
V: TRBV5-1
DNA: TGCGCCAGCAGCTCGACCGGGACAGGGGTCGAGCAGTACTTC
CDR3: CASSSTGTGVEQYF

J: TRBJ2-7
D: TRBD1
size: .
V: TRBV10-3
DNA: TGTGCCATCAGCCCCGGACAGGGGATCAGCTCCTACGAGCAGTACTTC
CDR3: CAISPGQGISSYEQYF

J: TRBJ1-1
D: TRBD1
size: .
V: TRBV5-4
DNA: TGTGCCAGCAGCTTCCCGGGACAGCTGAACACTGAAGCTTTCTTT
CDR3: CASSFPGQLNTEAFF

J: TRBJ1-3
D: .
size: .
V: TRBV4-2
DNA: TGTGCCAGCAGCCAAGACTATTCTGGAAACACCATATATTTT
CDR3: CASSQDYSGNTIYF

J: TRBJ2-3
D: TRBD2
size: .
V: TRBV2
DNA: TGTGCCAGCAGGCGGACTAGCGGCACAGATACGCAGTATTTT
CDR3: CASRRTSGTDTQYF

J: TRBJ1-3
D: .
size: .
V: TRBV7-8
DNA: TGTGCCAGCAGCCCGGTGATCCAACCCCCACTGAGGAACACCATATATTTT
CDR3: CASSPVIQPPLRNTIYF

J: TRBJ2-1
D: .
size: .
V: TRBV12-2
DNA: TGTGCAAGTCGCTTAAGCATAGCGGGAAATGAGCAGTTCTTC
CDR3: CASRLSIAGNEQFF

J: TRBJ1-6
D: TRBD1
size: .
V: TRBV9
DNA: TGTGCCAGCAGCGCCGAGGACAGGGGATATAATTCACCCCTCCACTTT
CDR3: CASSAEDRGYNSPLHF

J: TRBJ2-7
D: TRBD1
size: .
V: TRBV6-6
DNA: TGTGCCAGCAAACCGGGACAGAGTACCTACGAGCAGTACTTC
CDR3: CASKPGQSTYEQYF

J: TRBJ1-2
D: TRBD1
size: .
V: TRBV7-6
DNA: TGTGCCAGCAGCTTAAACACCGGGACAGCTATCTATGGCTACACCTTC
CDR3: CASSLNTGTAIYGYTF

J: TRBJ1-5
D: TRBD1
size: .
V: TRBV28
DNA: TGTGCCAGCAGTTTTCGGGACAGGGGGCCCCAGCATTTT
CDR3: CASSFRDRGPQHF

J: TRBJ2-7
D: TRBD1
size: .
V: TRBV15
DNA: TGTGCCACCAGCAGAGATCTGGACAGGGTAGGATACGAGCAGTACTTC
CDR3: CATSRDLDRVGYEQYF

J: TRBJ1-1
D: TRBD1
size: .
V: TRBV5-1
DNA: TGCGCCAGCAGTATGATAGGACAGGGGGCCCCCGAAGCTTTCTTT
CDR3: CASSMIGQGAPEAFF

J: TRBJ1-6
D: .
size: .
V: TRBV2
DNA: TGTGCCAGCAGTGTACTCGGGTCCGAAAGAGCCCTCCACTTT
CDR3: CASSVLGSERALHF